The next 14 T cell receptor beta chains were all read from a single sample in a study of early T cells in non-severe SARS-CoV-2 infection. Each CDR3 protein is one row after TCRdb ran MiXCR on the 5' RACE reads. Of some 73,000 distinct CDR3 sequences in the sample, 9.5% to 15% were seen once. The sequenced sample consisted of whole blood. Receptors originate from an adult who was a healthcare worker with PCR-confirmed SARS-CoV-2 infection or an uninfected control (not recorded which).

The V gene is TRBV11-2, the J gene TRBJ2-7; D is ambiguous. V was clipped by 5 bases and J by 9 bases, with 14 bases between them. Germline V gene sequence: CDR1 SGHAT, CDR2 FQNNGV. The CDR3 has 12 residues. CDR3 sequence: CASSPEGSGQYF. For the CDR3, the DNA is TGTGCCAGCAGCCCGGAAGGTTCCGGGCAGTACTTC. Full variable domain (missing parts from reference TRBV11-2 and TRBJ2-7): EAGVAQSPRYKIIEKRQSVAFWCNPISGHATLYWYQQILGQGPKLLIQFQNNGVVDDSQLPKDRFSAERLKGVDSTLKIQPAKLEDSAVYLCASSPEGSGQYFGPGTRLTVT.

This clonotype was detected a few times. This chain joins TRBV20-1 and TRBJ2-1, with a possible D match to TRBD1 (6 bases). Germline V gene sequence: CDR1 DFQATT, CDR2 SNEGSKA (reference sequence). V lost 6 bases and J lost 5, with 14 bases in between. The CDR3 has 13 residues. The CDR3 DNA is TGCAGTGCCCCACGGACAGAGAACAATGAGCAGTTCTTC. The encoded protein is CSAPRTENNEQFF.

The chain is built from TRBV29-1 and TRBJ2-1; D gene unclear. Per germline, CDR1 SQVTM and CDR2 ANQGSEA. There are 11 residues in the CDR3. V was pared by 4 bases and J by 4 bases, with 5 bases between. CDR3 coding DNA: TGCAGCGTTGTAGAATACAATGAGCAGTTCTTC. This sequence encodes CSVVEYNEQFF.

This clonotype was seen ten or more times. The chain links TRBV15 to TRBJ2-3; D unresolved. The CDR3 sequence is 14 residues long. Germline assignment: CDR1 LNHNV and CDR2 YYDKDF (reference sequence). V lost 8 bases to trimming and J lost 3 bases, with 15 bases between them. CDR3: CATRGVGYTDTQYF. The CDR3 coding sequence is TGTGCCACCCGCGGTGTTGGTTATACAGATACGCAGTATTTT.

This clonotype occurred a few times. This chain links TRBV11-2 with TRBJ2-1; unclear D gene. Between the trimmed V and J ends, which lost 6 bases and 11 bases, there was a span of 11 bases. Germline V gene data show CDR1 as SGHAT and CDR2 as FQNNGV. This CDR3 has 11 residues. The DNA for the CDR3 is TGTGCCAGCAGTCTCGTACAAAAGCAGTTCTTC. Encoded protein: CASSLVQKQFF.

This clonotype has ten or more counts. V gene TRBV18 combines with J gene TRBJ2-3, with 7 nucleotides matching TRBD2. This CDR3 contains 15 residues. V lost 4 bases to trimming and J lost 0 bases; unmatched junction nucleotides: 4. Germline V CDR1 and CDR2: KGHSH, LQKENI. The CDR3 region has the DNA TGTGCCAGCTCACGCGGCGGGGGAAGCACAGATACGCAGTATTTT. It is translated as CASSRGGGSTDTQYF.

This clonotype turned up a few times. The gene calls are TRBV20-1 and TRBJ2-5; 8 bases match TRBD2. J was trimmed by 4 bases and V by 6 bases; bases with no gene match: 10. The germline V gene has CDR1 DFQATT and CDR2 SNEGSKA (reference sequence). The CDR3 totals 14 residues. In nucleotides, the CDR3 is TGCAGTGCCGCAGAAAACGGGAGGGCAGAGACCCAGTACTTC. Its translation is CSAAENGRAETQYF.

The gene calls are TRBV7-2 and TRBJ1-2, with D perhaps matching TRBD1 (5 bases). Trimming left V 1 base short and J 10 bases short, with 16 bases between. Germline V gene sequence: CDR1 SGHTA, CDR2 FQGNSA. The CDR3 length is 14 residues. In DNA form, the CDR3 reads TGTGCCAGCAGCTTAGGGGGGGACGGCGTAATCTACACCTTC. Protein product: CASSLGGDGVIYTF. Full variable domain (rest looked up from reference TRBV7-2 and TRBJ1-2): GAGVSQSPSNKVTEKGKDVELRCDPISGHTALYWYRQSLGQGLEFLIYFQGNSAPDKSGLPSDRFSAERTGGSVSTLTIQRTQQEDSAVYLCASSLGGDGVIYTFGSGTRLTVV.

This clonotype was picked up many times. The chain recombines TRBV3-1 with TRBJ2-2; the D gene could be TRBD1 or TRBD2 (5 bases each). Germline CDR1 LGHDT, CDR2 YNNKEL (reference sequence). V was pared by 3 bases and J by 3 bases, with 14 bases between. The CDR3 extends over 16 amino acids. CDR3 DNA: TGTGCCAGCAGCCATTGGGGGAGCAAAGACACCGGGGAGCTGTTTTTT. Translating it yields CASSHWGSKDTGELFF.

The chain uses TRBV28 and TRBJ2-7; 8 bases line up with TRBD2. The V gene's germline CDR1 is MDHEN and CDR2 SYDVKM. The CDR3 has 14 residues. V lost 3 bases and J lost 3; bases outside the gene matches: 4. The CDR3 reads CASSFPSGRYEQYF. In DNA form, the CDR3 reads TGTGCCAGCAGTTTCCCTAGCGGGCGCTACGAGCAGTACTTC.

CDR3 sequence: CSARPGLANTGELFF. The CDR3 nucleotides read TGCAGTGCTAGGCCCGGACTAGCGAACACCGGGGAGCTGTTTTTT. The J gene is TRBJ2-2, the V gene TRBV20-1; TRBD2 matches at 7 bases. The junction had 4 bases not matched to a gene; V was cut back by 3 bases and J by 0 bases. The CDR3 contains 15 residues. Germline CDR1 reads DFQATT; CDR2 reads SNEGSKA (reference sequence).

This clonotype was recorded a few times. The rearrangement links TRBV5-1 to TRBJ2-1; tentative D call: TRBD1 (6 bases). V lost 3 bases and J 4 bases, leaving 14 bases between the germline ends. This CDR3 is 15 amino acids long. The germline gives CDR1 SGHRS, CDR2 YFSETQ. The CDR3, as DNA: TGCGCCAGCAGCTCTACAGGGAGTGGGTACAATGAGCAGTTCTTC. It yields the protein CASSSTGSGYNEQFF.

This clonotype is medium-sized by share. This chain joins TRBV28 and TRBJ1-1; weak D call: TRBD1 (5 bases). CDR1 MDHEN and CDR2 SYDVKM come from the germline V gene. The CDR3 runs 13 residues. The V end was cut by 6 bases, the J end by 4 bases, with 12 bases between. CDR3 region: CASSPQGSTEAFF. CDR3 DNA sequence: TGTGCCAGCAGCCCCCAGGGATCCACTGAAGCTTTCTTT.

This clonotype was observed a handful of times. The chain combines TRBV18 with TRBJ1-5; D call uncertain. This CDR3 contains 15 residues. Germline CDR1 reads KGHSH; CDR2 reads LQKENI. V was cut by 6 bases and J by 7 bases, with 19 bases left in between. CDR3 nucleotides: TGTGCCAGCTCTTCCGCCAGCCCCGGGTTACAGCCCCAGCATTTT. Encoded protein: CASSSASPGLQPQHF.